The 15 T cell receptor beta chains reported below all come from one sample, sequenced in a study of Ad26.COV2.S vaccination and SARS-CoV-2 variants. The treatment denotes: some 20 received Ad26.COV2.S at low or high dose, single or two shots; several received placebo; per-sample allocation not given. All samples were drawn on day 63, counting from the first vaccine or placebo injection. Profiled with immunoSEQ multiplex PCR; TCRdb holds only in-frame clones, not every one. The sample consists of about 350,000 clones, around 88% of them appearing once. The specimen was peripheral blood, collected in a trial of Ad26.COV2.S vaccine versus placebo. These receptor sequences come from a person aged 18 to 65 who received the Ad26.COV2.S COVID-19 vaccine or a placebo.

The chain combines TRBV7-9 with TRBJ2-5, with D perhaps being TRBD1 or TRBD2 (5 bases each). V was cut by 1 base and J by 1 base, with 10 bases left in between. This CDR3 is built from 15 residues. The germline CDR1 and CDR2 sequences are SEHNR and FQNEAQ (reference sequence). Here the CDR3 reads CASSLGGSLQETQYF. The CDR3 DNA follows: TGTGCCAGCAGCTTAGGGGGGAGCCTCCAAGAGACCCAGTACTTC. Full variable domain (missing parts from reference TRBV7-9 and TRBJ2-5): DTGVSQNPRHKITKRGQNVTFRCDPISEHNRLYWYRQTLGQGPEFLTYFQNEAQLEKSRLLSDRFSAERPKGSFSTLEIQRTEQGDSAMYLCASSLGGSLQETQYFGPGTRLLVL.

The genes are TRBV19 and TRBJ1-1, with D tentatively TRBD1 (5 bases). The germline CDR1 and CDR2 sequences are LNHDA and SQIVND (reference sequence). The CDR3 runs to 15 residues. Deletions cut 8 bases from V and 2 bases from J, with 18 bases between. CDR3 DNA: TGTGCCAGTTTGGACCGGGGGAGAATAAACACTGAAGCTTTCTTT. It codes for CASLDRGRINTEAFF. Based on the CDR3 plus reference TRBV19 and TRBJ1-1, the full variable domain is DGGITQSPKYLFRKEGQNVTLSCEQNLNHDAMYWYRQDPGQGLRLIYYSQIVNDFQKGDIAEGYSVSREKKESFPLTVTSAQKNPTAFYLCASLDRGRINTEAFFGQGTRLTVV.

The chain has TRBV4-3 and TRBJ2-6, with 7 nucleotides matching TRBD2. Germline loops: CDR1 LGHNA, CDR2 YSLEER. The CDR3 has 16 amino acids. V was clipped by 4 bases and J by 3 bases; unmatched bases: 6. The CDR3 DNA sequence: TGCGCCAGCAGCCTTGAGCGGGGTGGTGGGGCCAACGTCCTGACTTTC. As protein: CASSLERGGGANVLTF.

This clone was observed a single time. V usage is TRBV27 and J usage is TRBJ2-5; the match to TRBD2 covers 8 bases. There are 15 residues in the CDR3. The J segment lost 2 bases and the V segment lost 2 bases, leaving 4 bases of the junction unmatched. Germline lookup yields CDR1 MNHEY and CDR2 SMNVEV (reference sequence). The CDR3, as DNA: TGTGCCAGCAGTTTAAGTGCGGGAGGACAAGAGACCCAGTACTTC. Its translation: CASSLSAGGQETQYF.

V is TRBV7-8 and J is TRBJ2-2; D is unclear. The CDR3 length is 14 residues. CDR1 and CDR2 (germline): SGHVS, FQNEAQ. V shed 1 base and J shed 4 bases, with 7 bases lying between them. This chain's CDR3 is CASSLGLPTGELFF. Written as DNA, the CDR3 is TGTGCCAGCAGCTTAGGGCTCCCCACCGGGGAGCTGTTTTTT.

This chain connects TRBV7-2 to TRBJ2-4; 8 bases agree with TRBD1. CDR3 size: 17 residues. With V trimmed by 6 bases and J by 8 bases, 18 bases remained unmatched. Germline CDR1 is SGHTA and CDR2 is FQGNSA. CDR3 region: CASSRHEGAGGLDIQYF. For the CDR3, the DNA is TGTGCCAGCAGTCGACACGAAGGGGCAGGGGGCTTGGACATTCAGTACTTC.

The rearrangement uses TRBV19 and TRBJ1-1; the D gene is possibly TRBD1 (5 bases). Trimming stripped 5 bases from V and 0 bases from J, with 22 bases between. Per germline, CDR1 LNHDA and CDR2 SQIVND (reference sequence). The CDR3 spans 18 residues. The CDR3 reads CASSPGWRGSSLNTEAFF. In nucleotides, the CDR3 is TGTGCCAGTAGTCCAGGTTGGAGGGGCAGCTCCCTGAACACTGAAGCTTTCTTT.

The V and J genes are TRBV18 and TRBJ2-1; 13 bases align to TRBD2. The V gene's germline CDR1 is KGHSH and CDR2 LQKENI. The CDR3 sequence is 17 residues long. Unmatched junction bases numbered 8, after V lost 8 bases and J lost 1 base. Written as DNA, the CDR3 is TGTGCCAGCGCCAGGACTAGCGGGAGCCCATCCTACAATGAGCAGTTCTTC. This sequence encodes CASARTSGSPSYNEQFF.

This clone was counted between two and nine times. The genes are TRBV11-2 and TRBJ1-6, with 9 bases fitting TRBD1. CDR1 and CDR2 from the germline V gene are SGHAT and FQNNGV. This CDR3 is 15 amino acids long. V gave up 3 bases and J gave up 10 bases; unmatched junction bases: 7. CDR3 protein: CASSFTGTGNSPLHF. In DNA, the CDR3 is TGTGCCAGCAGCTTCACCGGGACAGGGAACTCACCCCTCCACTTT.

V and J are TRBV28 and TRBJ1-1; D is possibly TRBD1 (6 bases). This CDR3 comprises 14 residues. V lost 6 bases, J lost 2 bases, and 13 bases lay in between. CDR1 is MDHEN, CDR2 SYDVKM, per germline. The CDR3 sequence: CASSLDRSNTEAFF. CDR3 sequence (DNA): TGTGCCAGCAGCCTAGACAGGAGTAACACTGAAGCTTTCTTT.

The chain combines TRBV11-2 with TRBJ1-6, with D tentatively TRBD1 (6 bases). The CDR3 is 13 amino acids. The V end lost 11 bases, the J end lost 9 bases, and 17 bases lay between the germline ends. Germline V gene sequence: CDR1 SGHAT, CDR2 FQNNGV. The CDR3 region is CACNRGASSPLHF. The CDR3 coding sequence is TGTGCCTGCAATAGGGGGGCGAGTTCACCCCTCCACTTT.

There are a few counts of this clone. The chain employs TRBV12-3 or TRBV12-4 and TRBJ1-1, with a weak D call TRBD1 (6 bases). This CDR3 region has 13 residues. The germline V and J ends were trimmed by 5 bases and 10 bases, with 17 bases remaining between them. The CDR3 region has the DNA TGTGCCAGCAGTCTGACCAATACAGGGTCAGCTTTCTTT. This gives the protein CASSLTNTGSAFF.

This clone was found once. This sequence joins TRBV18 and TRBJ2-3, with TRBD1 matching over 7 bases. The germline V gene has CDR1 KGHSH and CDR2 LQKENI. The J segment lost 2 bases and the V segment lost 2 bases, leaving 4 bases of the junction unmatched. The CDR3 spans 15 residues. The CDR3 nucleotides read TGTGCCAGCTCACCATTTGGGACAGCCACAGATACGCAGTATTTT. It translates to CASSPFGTATDTQYF.

This chain uses TRBV9 with TRBJ2-1; 8 nucleotides match TRBD2. The CDR3 spans 14 residues. V lost 0 bases and J lost 8; bases outside the gene matches: 4. CDR1 is SGDLS and CDR2 is YYNGEE in the germline V gene. CDR3 DNA sequence: TGTGCCAGCAGCGTAGATGGGACTAGTTATGAGCAGTTCTTC. Protein: CASSVDGTSYEQFF.

The gene calls are TRBV10-3 and TRBJ2-2; D is uncertain. The germline V gene encodes CDR1 ENHRY and CDR2 SYGVKD. The V end was cut by 2 bases, the J end by 2 bases, with 3 bases between. The CDR3 spans 13 residues. The chain's CDR3 is CAISERNTGELFF. CDR3 nucleotides: TGTGCCATCAGTGAGAGAAACACCGGGGAGCTGTTTTTT.